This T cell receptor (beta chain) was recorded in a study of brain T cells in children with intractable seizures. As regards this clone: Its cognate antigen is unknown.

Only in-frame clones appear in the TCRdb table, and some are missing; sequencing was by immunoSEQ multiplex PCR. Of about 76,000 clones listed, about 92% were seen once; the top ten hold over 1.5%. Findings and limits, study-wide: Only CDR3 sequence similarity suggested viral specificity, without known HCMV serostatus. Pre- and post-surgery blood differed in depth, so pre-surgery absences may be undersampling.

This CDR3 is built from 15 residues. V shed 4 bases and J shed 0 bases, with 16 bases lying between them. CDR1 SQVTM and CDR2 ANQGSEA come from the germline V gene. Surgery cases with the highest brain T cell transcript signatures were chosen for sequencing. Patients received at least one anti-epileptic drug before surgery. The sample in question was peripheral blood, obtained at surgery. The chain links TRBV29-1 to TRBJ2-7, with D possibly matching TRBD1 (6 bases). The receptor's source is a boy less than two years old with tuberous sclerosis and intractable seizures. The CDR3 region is CSVALSQGSSYEQYF. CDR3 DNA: TGCAGCGTTGCTCTATCCCAGGGGAGCTCCTACGAGCAGTACTTC.